Below, 19 T cell receptor beta chains from the same sample are listed, as sequenced in a study of chemoradiotherapy in HPV16-positive cancers. Here immunoSEQ multiplex PCR was the method, and the copy in TCRdb shows in-frame clones only, minus some. The data hold roughly 9,000 clones, with 70% to 80% observed a single time. Collection took place from a patient who underwent chemoradiotherapy. The source is a human donor with HPV-associated anogenital cancer.

This chain connects TRBV12-5 to TRBJ2-1, with D possibly called TRBD1 or TRBD2 (6 bases each). CDR1 LGHNT and CDR2 FRNRAP come from the germline V gene. V was pared by 0 bases and J by 6 bases, with 15 bases between. This CDR3 has 16 amino acids. CDR3 sequence reads: CASGLVRNGGFNEQFF. DNA of the CDR3: TGTGCTAGTGGTTTGGTACGGAACGGGGGCTTCAATGAGCAGTTCTTC.

This clone was detected once. The chain joins TRBV4-1 to TRBJ2-1; TRBD1 is a possible D gene (5 bases). The CDR3 sequence is 16 residues long. Germline CDR1 is MGHRA and CDR2 is YSYEKL. V was pared by 0 bases and J by 0 bases, with 9 bases between. CDR3 loop: CASSQDRGHSYNEQFF. The CDR3 nucleotides read TGCGCCAGCAGCCAAGATAGGGGCCACTCCTACAATGAGCAGTTCTTC.

This chain connects TRBV7-9 to TRBJ2-7, with D unresolved. Deletions cut 2 bases from V and 6 bases from J, with 8 bases between. This CDR3 contains 12 residues. The germline gives CDR1 SEHNR, CDR2 FQNEAQ (reference sequence). CDR3 loop: CASSLLGGEQYF. The CDR3 DNA sequence: TGTGCCAGCAGCTTACTGGGCGGCGAGCAGTACTTC.

This clone was found once. This sequence joins TRBV5-1 and TRBJ2-2, with 8 bases matching TRBD2. This CDR3 region has 15 residues. Germline V CDR1 and CDR2: SGHRS, YFSETQ. The J segment lost 3 bases and the V segment lost 0 bases, leaving 1 base of the junction unmatched. CDR3 bases: TGCGCCAGCAGCTTGGAAGCGGGGGACACCGGGGAGCTGTTTTTT. Translation: CASSLEAGDTGELFF.

Only one count was recorded for this clone. CDR3 protein: CASRGQLDEQFF. Here the CDR3 DNA reads TGTGCCAGCAGGGGCCAGTTGGATGAGCAGTTCTTC. The rearrangement joins TRBV7-9 to TRBJ2-1; D call uncertain. The CDR3 runs 12 residues. Trimming stripped 6 bases from V and 8 bases from J, with 11 bases between. Germline V lookup: CDR1 SEHNR, CDR2 FQNEAQ (reference sequence).

The chain recombines TRBV25-1 with TRBJ2-3; 7 bases fit TRBD1. The J segment lost 1 base and the V segment lost 1 base, leaving 2 bases of the junction unmatched. The CDR3 is 15 residues long. Germline values: CDR1 MGHDK, CDR2 SYGVNS. CDR3 residues: CASSEFQGGTDTQYF. The CDR3 nucleotides read TGTGCCAGCAGTGAATTTCAGGGGGGCACAGATACGCAGTATTTT.

The chain recombines TRBV4-1 with TRBJ2-5; 7 nucleotides align to TRBD1. The trim removed 8 bases at V and 5 bases at J, leaving 14 bases unmatched. This CDR3 is built from 15 residues. CDR1 MGHRA and CDR2 YSYEKL come from the germline V gene. CDR3 coding DNA: TGCGCCAGCGGACCGGGACAGACACTCGGGGAGACCCAGTACTTC. Translating it yields CASGPGQTLGETQYF.

This clone has a single count. The chain's CDR3 is CASSWKPGTGDFNTEAFF. CDR3 nucleotide sequence: TGTGCCAGCAGCTGGAAACCGGGAACAGGGGATTTTAACACTGAAGCTTTCTTT. The chain carries TRBV7-8 and TRBJ1-1, with TRBD1 matching 7 bases. This CDR3 has 18 residues. Unmatched junction bases numbered 16, after V lost 4 bases and J lost 2 bases. The germline gives CDR1 SGHVS, CDR2 FQNEAQ.

Relative to its sample, this clone is large. The genes are TRBV6-1 and TRBJ2-3; D remains unclear. Between the trimmed V and J ends, which lost 5 bases and 6 bases, there was a span of 18 bases. The CDR3 consists of 15 residues. Germline V gives CDR1 MNHNS, CDR2 SASEGT. DNA for the CDR3: TGTGCCAGCAGTCCAGACCCACTTGAGTTTGATACGCAGTATTTT. Translated: CASSPDPLEFDTQYF.

The J gene is TRBJ1-4, the V gene TRBV6-5; 10 bases fit TRBD1. CDR1 and CDR2 from the germline V gene are MNHEY and SVGAGI. Germline trimming cut 6 bases from V and 5 bases from J; bases unmatched to any gene: 3. CDR3 length: 14 amino acids. CDR3 in amino acids: CASSRTGGNEKLFF. CDR3 sequence (DNA): TGTGCCAGCAGCCGGACAGGGGGGAATGAAAAACTGTTTTTT.

This clone was recorded once. The chain combines TRBV14 with TRBJ1-2; D call uncertain. This CDR3 contains 13 residues. Germline V gene lookup returns CDR1 SGHDN and CDR2 FVKESK. The V end was cut by 1 base, the J end by 4 bases, with 7 bases between. The CDR3 region is CASSQATAYGYTF. In DNA, the CDR3 is TGTGCCAGCAGCCAAGCTACAGCCTATGGCTACACCTTC.

The chain combines TRBV7-2 with TRBJ1-6; D remains ambiguous. The CDR3 is made up of 15 amino acids. V was shortened by 4 bases and J by 6 bases, with 13 bases between the two germline ends. Germline-derived CDR1 and CDR2 are SGHTA and FQGNSA. The CDR3 bases are TGTGCCAGCAGCTCCAGCGGTGCCAGTAATTCACCCCTCCACTTT. This encodes CASSSSGASNSPLHF. Drawing the rest from reference TRBV7-2 and TRBJ1-6, the complete variable domain is GAGVSQSPSNKVTEKGKDVELRCDPISGHTALYWYRQSLGQGLEFLIYFQGNSAPDKSGLPSDRFSAERTGGSVSTLTIQRTQQEDSAVYLCASSSSGASNSPLHFGNGTRLTVT.

The chain combines TRBV2 with TRBJ1-6; possibly TRBD1 for D (5 bases). The CDR3 is made up of 12 amino acids. The germline CDR1 and CDR2 sequences are SNHLY and FYNNEI. V was pared by 6 bases and J by 9 bases, with 9 bases between. As DNA, the CDR3 is TGTGCCAGCAGGGGGCAAGGTTCACCCCTCCACTTT. This gives the protein CASRGQGSPLHF.

V and J are TRBV7-2 and TRBJ1-2; no reliable D call. V was shortened by 0 bases and J by 2 bases, with 10 bases between the two germline ends. Germline V CDR1 and CDR2: SGHTA, FQGNSA. There are 15 residues in the CDR3. CDR3 sequence reads: CASSLAREINYGYTF. The CDR3 region has the DNA TGTGCCAGCAGCTTAGCTCGGGAGATAAACTATGGCTACACCTTC.

The chain uses TRBV2 and TRBJ1-2; no firm D call. V gave up 2 bases and J gave up 6 bases, with 1 base separating them. This CDR3 contains 10 residues. Germline V CDR1 and CDR2: SNHLY, FYNNEI. The CDR3 bases are TGTGCCAGCAGTGAAAATGGCTACACCTTC. Residues: CASSENGYTF.

This clone was observed a few times. The chain links TRBV7-9 to TRBJ1-6; TRBD1 might be the D (6 bases). Germline V lookup: CDR1 SEHNR, CDR2 FQNEAQ (reference sequence). V gave up 5 bases and J gave up 9 bases, with 14 bases separating them. This CDR3 is built from 14 residues. CDR3 region: CASSPVQGGSPLHF. The CDR3 DNA follows: TGTGCCAGCAGCCCGGTACAGGGCGGTTCACCCCTCCACTTT.

This sequence joins TRBV4-1 and TRBJ1-2; TRBD1 matches 12 bases. Germline CDR1 MGHRA, CDR2 YSYEKL. The V and J ends lost 1 base and 5 bases, in that order; junction bases with no gene match: 8. This CDR3 has 17 residues. The CDR3 here is CASSQVTGTGGGYGYTF. CDR3 nucleotide sequence: TGCGCCAGCAGCCAAGTTACCGGGACAGGGGGCGGTTATGGCTACACCTTC.

This sequence joins TRBV19 and TRBJ1-5; D is ambiguous. Deletions cut 3 bases from V and 0 bases from J, with 12 bases between. The CDR3 is 16 residues long. The V gene's germline CDR1 is LNHDA and CDR2 SQIVND (reference sequence). CDR3 in amino acids: CASSMLREYSNQPQHF. In nucleotides, the CDR3 is TGTGCCAGTAGTATGTTAAGGGAGTATAGCAATCAGCCCCAGCATTTT.

The rearrangement links TRBV11-2 to TRBJ1-1; D is uncertain. The CDR3 is made up of 13 amino acids. From germline, CDR1 is SGHAT and CDR2 FQNNGV. The V gene lost 0 bases and the J gene lost 6 bases, with 8 bases spanning the gap. The DNA for the CDR3 is TGTGCCAGCAGCTTAGATAAAGTGGCTGAAGCTTTCTTT. It codes for CASSLDKVAEAFF.